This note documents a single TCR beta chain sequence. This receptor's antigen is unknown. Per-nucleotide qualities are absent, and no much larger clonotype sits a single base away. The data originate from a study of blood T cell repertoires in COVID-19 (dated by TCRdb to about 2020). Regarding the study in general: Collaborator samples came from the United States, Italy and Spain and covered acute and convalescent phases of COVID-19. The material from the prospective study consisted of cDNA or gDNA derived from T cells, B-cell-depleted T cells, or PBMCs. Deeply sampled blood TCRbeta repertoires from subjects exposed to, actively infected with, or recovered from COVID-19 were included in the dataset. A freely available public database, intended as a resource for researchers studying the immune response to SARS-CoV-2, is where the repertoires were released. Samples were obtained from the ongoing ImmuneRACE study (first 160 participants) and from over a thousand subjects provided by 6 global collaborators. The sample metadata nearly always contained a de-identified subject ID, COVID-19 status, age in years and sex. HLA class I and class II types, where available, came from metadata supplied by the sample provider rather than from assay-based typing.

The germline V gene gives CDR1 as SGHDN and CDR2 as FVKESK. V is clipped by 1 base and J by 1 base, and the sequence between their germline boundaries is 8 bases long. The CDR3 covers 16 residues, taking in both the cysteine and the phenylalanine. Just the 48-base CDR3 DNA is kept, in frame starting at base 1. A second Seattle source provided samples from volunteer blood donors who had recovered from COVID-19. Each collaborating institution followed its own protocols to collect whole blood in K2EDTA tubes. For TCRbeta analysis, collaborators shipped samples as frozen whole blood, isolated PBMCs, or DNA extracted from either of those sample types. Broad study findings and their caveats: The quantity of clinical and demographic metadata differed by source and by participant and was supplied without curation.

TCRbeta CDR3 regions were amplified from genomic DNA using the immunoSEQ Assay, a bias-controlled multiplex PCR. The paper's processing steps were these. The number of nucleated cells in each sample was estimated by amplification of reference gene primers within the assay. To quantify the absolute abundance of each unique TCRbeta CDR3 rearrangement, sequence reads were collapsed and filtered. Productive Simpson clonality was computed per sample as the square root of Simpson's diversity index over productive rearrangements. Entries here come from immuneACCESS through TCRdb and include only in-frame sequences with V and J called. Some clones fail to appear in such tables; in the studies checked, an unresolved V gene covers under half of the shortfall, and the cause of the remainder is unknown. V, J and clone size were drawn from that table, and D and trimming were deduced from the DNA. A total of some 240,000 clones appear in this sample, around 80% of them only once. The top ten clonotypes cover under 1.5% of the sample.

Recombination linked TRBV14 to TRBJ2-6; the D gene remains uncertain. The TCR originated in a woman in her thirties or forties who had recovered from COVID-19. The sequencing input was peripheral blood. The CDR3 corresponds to CASSQVLRSGANVLTF. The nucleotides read TGTGCCAGCAGCCAAGTCCTACGGTCTGGGGCCAACGTCCTGACTTTC. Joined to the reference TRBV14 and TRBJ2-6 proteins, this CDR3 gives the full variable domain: EAGVTQFPSHSVIEKGQTVTLRCDPISGHDNLYWYRRVMGKEIKFLLHFVKESKQDESGMPNNRFLAERTGGTYSTLKVQPAELEDSGVYFCASSQVLRSGANVLTFGAGSRLTVL.